The count of the clone carrying this TCR beta chain is one. Because the CDR3 is missing its conserved closing phenylalanine or tryptophan, this is likely a read error. Whoever was chosen for sequencing had shown CD8+CD57+ cell expansion by flow cytometry. When blood sampling took place, the patients had received no therapy. The sample is drawn from a study of CD8+CD57+ T cells in acquired aplastic anemia. This CDR3 is 15 amino acids long. Looked up from germline, CDR1 is SNHLY and CDR2 is FYNNEI. The V gene lost 6 bases and the J gene lost 2 bases, with 16 bases spanning the gap. Genomic DNA templated the TCR beta VDJ and CDR3 profiling. One entry per CDR3 protein results from TCRdb running MiXCR on the reads. The table records about 270,000 distinct CDR3 sequences, approximately 86% of them present only once.

Input material: sorted CD4+, CD8+, or CD8+CD57+ T cells (not recorded which) from PBMCs. This chain connects TRBV2 to TRBJ1-1, with D perhaps matching TRBD1 (5 bases). The sequence derives from a human donor with aplastic anemia. CDR3 sequence reads: CASSLGVTDNTEAFS. The CDR3 DNA reads TGTGCCAGCAGCTTAGGGGTCACAGATAACACTGAAGCTTTCTCA.